This record covers a single TCR beta chain. What it binds is unknown. CDR1 and CDR2 (germline): MDHEN, SYDVKM. The CDR3 is 13 amino acids. Trimming cost V 7 bases and J 0 bases, with 7 bases left between them. A multiplex PCR was run with 60 Vbeta primers and 13 Jbeta primers. Clones were sequenced by immunoSEQ multiplex PCR, and TCRdb holds only the in-frame ones, with some missing. The sample contains around 190,000 clones, about four fifths of which appear only once. This sample was included in a study of cytomegalovirus exposure and HLA in healthy donors. Overall study findings and caveats: A few chains tied to CMV proved CMV antigen-specific in vitro.

This TCR was recovered from a female donor in good health and CMV-seronegative. The chain has TRBV28 and TRBJ1-3; D ambiguous. Sequenced: PBMCs. CDR3 nucleotide sequence: TGTGCCAGCATCACCAGCTCTGGAAACACCATATATTTT. Protein product: CASITSSGNTIYF.